This T cell receptor beta chain was documented in a study of T cell responses to AZD1222 COVID-19 vaccine. With regard to this clone: The antigen is unknown.

The CDR3 extends over 16 amino acids. Germline V lookup: CDR1 MNHEY, CDR2 SVGAGI. Deletions cut 0 bases from V and 0 bases from J, with 9 bases between. Study results and caveats: Mapped onto spike, vaccine-associated CD4 TCRs spanned it and were dominant at 160-218 and 743-854. Of the AZD1222 recipients, only 6 or 7 were seropositive at baseline.

Clones were read by immunoSEQ multiplex PCR, and TCRdb kept only the in-frame ones, dropping some. The sample includes around 100,000 clones, about four fifths of them seen just once. The source of this sequence is an adult in good health. V gene TRBV6-5 combines with J gene TRBJ1-3, with unresolved D. Specimen: peripheral blood, collected on day 0 of AZD1222 vaccination. CDR3 sequence: CASSYSSEASGNTIYF. CDR3 DNA: TGTGCCAGCAGTTACTCCTCGGAGGCCTCTGGAAACACCATATATTTT.